This T cell receptor (beta chain) comes out of a study of T cells in Graves' hyperthyroidism and ophthalmopathy. This clonotype was seen only a few times. Antigen unknown. Germline V gene lookup returns CDR1 DFQATT and CDR2 SNEGSKA (reference sequence). This CDR3 contains 15 residues. After removal of 5 bases from V and 2 bases from J, the junction contained 7 bases not matched to a gene. General study points: Most thyroid clonotypes expanded above 0.001 were also detected in blood. It was a median roughly 6.5 months before onset that the model predicted ophthalmopathy.

Researchers took RNA transcripts and amplified the TCR beta CDR3 regions from them. First-round RT-PCR targeting the TCR CDR3 was performed with the HTBI primer set. TCRdb analysed the multiplex PCR reads with MiXCR anew, one entry per CDR3 protein. Of approximately 600,000 distinct CDR3 sequences in the sample, around 21% were seen once. The receptor was derived from a man aged 30 to 45 with Graves' ophthalmopathy. This chain joins TRBV20-1 and TRBJ2-7, with TRBD1 matching 12 bases. The sample consisted of blood. In nucleotides, the CDR3 is TGCAGTGCTGGGGACAGGGGGCGCAGCACCTACGAGCAGTACTTC. It translates to CSAGDRGRSTYEQYF.